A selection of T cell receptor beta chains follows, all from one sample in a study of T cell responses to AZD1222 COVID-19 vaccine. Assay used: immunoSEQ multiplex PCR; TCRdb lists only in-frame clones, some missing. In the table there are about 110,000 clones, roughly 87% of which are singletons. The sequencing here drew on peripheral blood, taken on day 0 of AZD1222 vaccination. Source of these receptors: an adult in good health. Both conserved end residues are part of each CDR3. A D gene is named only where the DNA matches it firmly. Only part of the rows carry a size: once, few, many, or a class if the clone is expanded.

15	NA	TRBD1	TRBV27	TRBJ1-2	CASTPIWTGDYGYTF	TGTGCCAGCACACCAATTTGGACAGGCGATTATGGCTACACCTTC
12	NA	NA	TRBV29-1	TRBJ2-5	CSVSGDGETQYF	TGCAGCGTTTCGGGAGACGGAGAGACCCAGTACTTC
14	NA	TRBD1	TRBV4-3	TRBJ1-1	CASSPTGAYTEAFF	TGCGCCAGCAGCCCGACAGGGGCATACACTGAAGCTTTCTTT
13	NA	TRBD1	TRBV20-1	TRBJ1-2	CSASRQGVGGYTF	TGCAGTGCTAGTCGACAGGGAGTAGGTGGCTACACCTTC
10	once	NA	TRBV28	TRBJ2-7	CASSAYEQYF	TGTGCCAGCAGCGCCTACGAGCAGTACTTC
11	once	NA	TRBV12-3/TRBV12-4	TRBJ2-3	CASSRRDTQYF	TGTGCCAGCAGCCGCAGGGATACGCAGTATTTT
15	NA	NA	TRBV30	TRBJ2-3	CAWSVFSGVGDTQYF	TGTGCCTGGAGTGTATTTAGCGGAGTTGGAGATACGCAGTATTTT
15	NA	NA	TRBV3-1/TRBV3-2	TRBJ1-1	CASSQDPGLNTEAFF	TGTGCCAGCAGCCAAGATCCAGGGCTGAACACTGAAGCTTTCTTT
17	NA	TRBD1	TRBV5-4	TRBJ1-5	CASSLGGGTGSNQPQHF	TGTGCCAGCAGCTTGGGAGGGGGGACAGGTAGCAATCAGCCCCAGCATTTT
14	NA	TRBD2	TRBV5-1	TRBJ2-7	CASSGTSGSYEQYF	TGCGCCAGTTCCGGGACTAGCGGATCCTACGAGCAGTACTTC
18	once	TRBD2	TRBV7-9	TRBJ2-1	CASSSPKPRTSGNNEQFF	TGTGCCAGCAGCTCCCCCAAACCCCGGACTAGCGGGAACAATGAGCAGTTCTTC
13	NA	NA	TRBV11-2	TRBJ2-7	CASSLVGVDEQYF	TGTGCCAGCAGCTTAGTGGGGGTTGACGAGCAGTACTTC
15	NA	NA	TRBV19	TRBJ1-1	CASSMGVRQAAEAFF	TGTGCCAGTAGTATGGGTGTCAGACAGGCAGCTGAAGCTTTCTTT
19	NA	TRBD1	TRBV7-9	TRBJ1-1	CASSLAIRTGNGRNTEAFF	TGTGCCAGCAGCTTAGCTATACGGACAGGCAATGGAAGGAACACTGAAGCTTTCTTT
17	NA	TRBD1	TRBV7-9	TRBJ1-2	CASSPYQGTGASYGYTF	TGTGCCAGCAGCCCCTACCAGGGGACAGGAGCGTCCTATGGCTACACCTTC
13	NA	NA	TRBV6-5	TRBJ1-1	CASSYAENTEAFF	TGTGCCAGCAGTTACGCGGAGAACACTGAAGCTTTCTTT
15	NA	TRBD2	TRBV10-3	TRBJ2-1	CAISESRLAGTEQFF	TGTGCCATCAGTGAGTCGAGACTAGCGGGAACTGAGCAGTTCTTC
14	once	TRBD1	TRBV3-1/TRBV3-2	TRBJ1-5	CASSRTGGNQPQHF	TGTGCCAGCAGCCGAACAGGGGGCAATCAGCCCCAGCATTTT
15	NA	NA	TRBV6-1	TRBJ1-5	CASSEWGLLNQPQHF	TGTGCCAGCAGTGAGTGGGGACTCCTGAATCAGCCCCAGCATTTT
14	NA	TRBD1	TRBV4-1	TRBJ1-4	CASSQGQGDEKLFF	TGCGCCAGCAGCCAAGGGCAGGGGGACGAAAAACTGTTTTTT
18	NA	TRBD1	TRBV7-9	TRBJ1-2	CASSLASGGEVYRHGYTF	TGTGCCAGCAGCTTAGCGTCAGGGGGCGAAGTATATAGGCATGGCTACACCTTC
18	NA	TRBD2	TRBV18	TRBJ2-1	CASSPPRASGQEDNEQFF	TGTGCCAGCTCACCACCAAGAGCTAGCGGGCAAGAAGACAATGAGCAGTTCTTC
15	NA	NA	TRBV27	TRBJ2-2	CASSFWQGLSGELFF	TGTGCCAGCAGTTTTTGGCAGGGGTTGTCCGGGGAGCTGTTTTTT
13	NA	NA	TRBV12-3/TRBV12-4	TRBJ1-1	CASSLTAGTEAFF	TGTGCCAGCAGTCTGACAGCCGGCACTGAAGCTTTCTTT
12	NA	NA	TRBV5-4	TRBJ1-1	CASSRAKFEAFF	TGTGCCAGCAGCCGGGCCAAGTTTGAAGCTTTCTTT
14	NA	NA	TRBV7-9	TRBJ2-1	CASSLELGNNEQFF	TGTGCCAGCAGCTTAGAATTAGGAAACAATGAGCAGTTCTTC
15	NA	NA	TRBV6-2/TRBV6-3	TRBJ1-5	CASSPHRVSNQPQHF	TGTGCCAGCAGCCCCCACAGGGTTAGCAATCAGCCCCAGCATTTT
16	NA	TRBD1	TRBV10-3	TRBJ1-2	CAISEDRGRTRGGYTF	TGTGCCATCAGTGAGGACAGGGGGCGCACAAGGGGTGGCTACACCTTC
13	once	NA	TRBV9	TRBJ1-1	CASSVTGSTEAFF	TGTGCCAGCAGCGTTACAGGGAGCACTGAAGCTTTCTTT
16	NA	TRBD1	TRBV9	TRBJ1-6	CASSGTGTANNSPLHF	TGTGCCAGCAGCGGTACCGGGACAGCGAATAATTCACCCCTCCACTTT